A single sample is the source of the 28 T cell receptor beta chains below, sequenced in a study of blood T cell repertoires in COVID-19. Profiled with immunoSEQ multiplex PCR; TCRdb holds only in-frame clones, not every one. There are over 250,000 clones in the sample; 90% to 95% occur only once, and roughly 2.3% lies in the top ten. The material sequenced was peripheral blood. Every receptor here comes from a woman aged 25-40 years with COVID-19, enrolled during active disease.

The rearrangement joins TRBV6-5 to TRBJ2-7; D ambiguous. Per germline, CDR1 MNHEY and CDR2 SVGAGI. Trimming removed 5 bases at V and 4 bases at J, with 12 bases between. The CDR3 has 13 residues. The CDR3 coding sequence is TGTGCCAGCAGTACCCGCCCGGTGTACGAGCAGTACTTC. Its translation: CASSTRPVYEQYF.

The rearrangement uses TRBV10-1 and TRBJ2-1; D is perhaps TRBD2 (6 bases). The CDR3 is 15 residues long. Germline V gene sequence: CDR1 WNHNN, CDR2 SYGVQD (reference sequence). Trimming removed 3 bases from V and 4 bases from J, with 13 bases in between. The CDR3 here is CASSDRDLPYNEQFF. CDR3 DNA: TGCGCCAGCAGTGACCGGGACTTGCCTTACAATGAGCAGTTCTTC.

V and J are TRBV4-1 and TRBJ2-5; the D gene is possibly TRBD1 (6 bases). CDR1 MGHRA and CDR2 YSYEKL come from the germline V gene. This CDR3 has 15 amino acids. V lost 1 base, J lost 0 bases, and 9 bases lay in between. The DNA of the CDR3 is TGCGCCAGCAGCCAAGCTACAGGGTACCAAGAGACCCAGTACTTC. It translates to CASSQATGYQETQYF.

The chain is built from TRBV6-2 or TRBV6-3 and TRBJ1-4; no reliable D call. Trimming removed 6 bases from V and 8 bases from J, with 13 bases in between. CDR1 is MNHEY and CDR2 is SVGEGT in the germline V gene. This CDR3 has 13 amino acids. Here the CDR3 reads CASSQAGSEKLFF. The CDR3 coding sequence is TGTGCCAGCAGCCAGGCAGGAAGCGAAAAACTGTTTTTT.

The genes are TRBV21-1 and TRBJ1-5; TRBD1 is the table's D call and was not checked against the DNA. TRBV21-1 is termed a pseudogene. The CDR3 totals 17 residues. CDR3 DNA sequence: TGTGCCAGCCCCCAAGATAGACAGGGTGGTCGAGAACAGCCCCAGCATTTT. This translates into CASPQDRQGGREQPQHF.

The J gene is TRBJ2-1, the V gene TRBV5-4, with 9 bases aligning to TRBD2. This CDR3 has 16 amino acids. Germline V CDR1 and CDR2: SGHNT, YYREEE (reference sequence). Germline trimming cut 4 bases from V and 6 bases from J; bases unmatched to any gene: 11. CDR3 sequence reads: CASSPHSGSNPNEQFF. The CDR3 DNA reads TGTGCCAGCAGCCCACATAGCGGGAGTAACCCCAATGAGCAGTTCTTC.

The chain joins TRBV5-4 to TRBJ2-6, with 10 nucleotides matching TRBD1. Germline V CDR1 and CDR2: SGHNT, YYREEE (reference sequence). CDR3 length equals 15 residues. V shed 3 bases and J 12 bases; nucleotides not matched to a gene: 9. The CDR3 region is CASSSRDRGVVVLTF. The CDR3 bases are TGTGCCAGCAGCTCCCGGGACAGGGGAGTCGTCGTCCTGACTTTC. The variable domain in full, with the rest retrieved from reference TRBV5-4 and TRBJ2-6, is ETGVTQSPTHLIKTRGQQVTLRCSSQSGHNTVSWYQQALGQGPQFIFQYYREEENGRGNFPPRFSGLQFPNYSSELNVNALELDDSALYLCASSSRDRGVVVLTFGAGSRLTVL.

The V gene is TRBV5-4, the J gene TRBJ2-3; D possibly corresponds to TRBD2 (7 bases). Trimming took 10 bases from V and 2 from J, leaving 14 bases between them. Germline CDR1 reads SGHNT; CDR2 reads YYREEE (reference sequence). The CDR3 loop spans 13 amino acids. This chain's CDR3 is CALGRGHTDTQYF. The CDR3 DNA reads as TGTGCCTTAGGGCGGGGGCACACAGATACGCAGTATTTT.

V usage is TRBV3-1 (or the pseudogene TRBV3-2) and J usage is TRBJ2-6; D call uncertain. Trimming removed 4 bases from V and 3 bases from J, with 13 bases in between. From germline, CDR1 is LGHDT and CDR2 YNNKEL (reference sequence). The CDR3 sequence is 16 residues long. The CDR3 DNA reads TGTGCCAGCAGCCCTAATGCCGGTTTTGGGGCCAACGTCCTGACTTTC. Its translation is CASSPNAGFGANVLTF.

This clone was seen only once. This sequence joins TRBV3-1 (or the pseudogene TRBV3-2) and TRBJ2-7; possible D gene TRBD2, 6 bases. The V gene's germline CDR1 is LGHDT and CDR2 YNNKEL (reference sequence). This CDR3 is built from 16 residues. Trimming pared 0 bases from V and 3 bases from J, leaving 15 bases between. CDR3 in amino acids: CASSQDLGEVHYEQYF. The CDR3, as DNA: TGTGCCAGCAGCCAAGATCTCGGGGAGGTTCACTACGAGCAGTACTTC.

In this sample, this clone turned up once. This sequence joins TRBV2 and TRBJ1-5; D gene ambiguous. CDR1 and CDR2 from the germline V gene are SNHLY and FYNNEI. Trimming pared 2 bases from V and 7 bases from J, leaving 12 bases between. The CDR3 is 14 residues long. CDR3 DNA: TGTGCCAGCAGTGAAAGGAGGGAGTCGCAGCCCCAGCATTTT. Amino acid sequence: CASSERRESQPQHF.

This chain uses TRBV6-1 with TRBJ2-2, with D possibly matching TRBD2 (6 bases). The CDR3 is made up of 16 amino acids. Germline V gene lookup returns CDR1 MNHNS and CDR2 SASEGT. V shed 2 bases and J shed 5 bases, with 15 bases lying between them. This CDR3 is CASSENPAGVTGELFF. The CDR3 DNA sequence: TGTGCCAGCAGTGAAAACCCAGCGGGCGTGACCGGGGAGCTGTTTTTT.

The V and J genes are TRBV3-1 (or the pseudogene TRBV3-2) and TRBJ2-2, with D possibly TRBD2 on 6 matching bases. Germline values: CDR1 LGHDT, CDR2 YNNKEL (reference sequence). The CDR3 length is 15 residues. Trimming took 4 bases from V and 6 from J, leaving 15 bases between them. The CDR3 spells CASSPRERLAGELFF. The CDR3 DNA follows: TGTGCCAGCAGCCCACGGGAGAGGTTGGCCGGGGAGCTGTTTTTT.

The rearrangement links TRBV7-9 to TRBJ1-3, with no clear D. The CDR3 totals 13 residues. Germline loops: CDR1 SEHNR, CDR2 FQNEAQ (reference sequence). The ends were cut back, 8 bases at V and 2 bases at J, with 10 bases in the middle. The CDR3 sequence: CASRAKPGNTIYF. The CDR3 DNA reads as TGTGCCAGCCGCGCCAAGCCTGGAAACACCATATATTTT.

This chain links TRBV9 with TRBJ2-3; 8 nucleotides match TRBD2. This CDR3 region has 16 residues. Germline lookup yields CDR1 SGDLS and CDR2 YYNGEE. J was trimmed by 5 bases and V by 0 bases; bases with no gene match: 8. DNA for the CDR3: TGTGCCAGCAGCGTAGCTGGGTCGAGCGGGAGAGATACGCAGTATTTT. Protein product: CASSVAGSSGRDTQYF.

This clone was observed at least ten times. The CDR3 bases are TGTGCCAGCAGCCAAGAGTGGCGACTTTACAATGAGCAGTTCTTC. It specifies CASSQEWRLYNEQFF. The chain recombines TRBV4-2 with TRBJ2-1; no clear D. CDR1 and CDR2 from the germline V gene are LGHNA and YNFKEQ. The ends were cut back, 0 bases at V and 4 bases at J, with 10 bases in the middle. The length of the CDR3 is 15 residues.

The chain has TRBV9 and TRBJ1-1, with D possibly matching TRBD1 (6 bases). Germline CDR1 and CDR2: SGDLS and YYNGEE. The CDR3 sequence is 15 residues long. Trimming removed 4 bases at V and 1 base at J, with 14 bases between. The DNA for the CDR3 is TGTGCCAGCAGCCCAGGGGTGGAGAGGAACACTGAAGCTTTCTTT. Residues: CASSPGVERNTEAFF.

The gene calls are TRBV30 and TRBJ1-2; D is perhaps TRBD1 (6 bases). The CDR3 is 11 residues long. Germline V gene lookup returns CDR1 GTSNPN and CDR2 SVGIG (reference sequence). V gave up 4 bases and J gave up 7 bases, with 10 bases separating them. The CDR3 sequence: CAWNRVSGYTF. CDR3 coding DNA: TGTGCCTGGAACAGGGTATCTGGCTACACCTTC. Looking up the rest from reference TRBV30 and TRBJ1-2 gives the full variable domain: SQTIHQWPATLVQPVGSPLSLECTVEGTSNPNLYWYRQAAGRGLQLLFYSVGIGQISSEVPQNLSASRPQDRQFILSSKKLLLSDSGFYLCAWNRVSGYTFGSGTRLTVV.

The table lists this clone with a count of one. The rearrangement uses TRBV7-9 and TRBJ2-3; D is perhaps TRBD2 (6 bases). Trimming stripped 4 bases from V and 1 base from J, with 9 bases between. This CDR3 contains 14 residues. Germline V CDR1 and CDR2: SEHNR, FQNEAQ (reference sequence). The CDR3 nucleotides read TGTGCCAGCAGCTCCGCTAGCGGCACAGATACGCAGTATTTT. Translation gives CASSSASGTDTQYF.

The chain couples TRBV29-1 to TRBJ2-3, with a possible D match to TRBD1 (6 bases). Trimming cost V 3 bases and J 4 bases, with 11 bases left between them. Germline CDR1 and CDR2: SQVTM and ANQGSEA. The CDR3 has 13 residues. CDR3 coding DNA: TGCAGCGTTGACGCAGGGGCCCCAGATACGCAGTATTTT. This encodes CSVDAGAPDTQYF.

This clone has only one observation. This rearrangement joins TRBV2 to TRBJ1-1; the D gene is possibly TRBD1 (6 bases). V gave up 7 bases and J gave up 1 base, with 13 bases separating them. CDR1 is SNHLY and CDR2 is FYNNEI in the germline V gene. This CDR3 region has 14 residues. CDR3 sequence reads: CASMPGHSNTEAFF. As DNA, the CDR3 is TGTGCCAGCATGCCGGGACATTCGAACACTGAAGCTTTCTTT.

The V and J genes are TRBV11-2 and TRBJ2-1; TRBD2 matches at 9 bases. There are 18 residues in the CDR3. The trim removed 1 base at V and 8 bases at J, leaving 15 bases unmatched. Looked up from germline, CDR1 is SGHAT and CDR2 is FQNNGV. The CDR3 spells CASSLGFGLAGFLDEQFF. In nucleotides, the CDR3 is TGTGCCAGCAGCTTAGGATTCGGGCTAGCGGGGTTCCTGGATGAGCAGTTCTTC.

The chain has TRBV9 and TRBJ1-5; D perhaps matches TRBD1 (6 bases). This CDR3 has 13 amino acids. Germline CDR1 reads SGDLS; CDR2 reads YYNGEE. V dropped 2 bases and J dropped 9 bases, with 12 bases sitting between them. CDR3 sequence: CASSVGGGWPQHF. The DNA of the CDR3 is TGTGCCAGCAGCGTCGGTGGGGGCTGGCCCCAGCATTTT.

V gene TRBV5-6 combines with J gene TRBJ2-5, with TRBD1 as a possible D gene (5 bases). The ends were cut back, 0 bases at V and 7 bases at J, with 22 bases in the middle. Germline-derived CDR1 and CDR2 are SGHDT and YYEEEE. The length of the CDR3 is 17 residues. This chain's CDR3 is CASSLVRQGLTSTTQYF. The CDR3 DNA is TGTGCCAGCAGCTTGGTGCGGCAGGGCCTTACCTCCACGACCCAGTACTTC.

The chain has TRBV10-2 and TRBJ1-1, with D possibly TRBD1 on 5 matching bases. Trimming removed 1 base from V and 3 bases from J, with 18 bases in between. The CDR3 extends over 17 amino acids. The germline gives CDR1 WSHSY, CDR2 SAAADI. CDR3 in DNA: TGCGCCAGCAGTGAGTGGGGGACTTACGGGCGTGACACTGAAGCTTTCTTT. Its protein product is CASSEWGTYGRDTEAFF.

This chain joins TRBV5-5 and TRBJ1-1; D remains ambiguous. Germline lookup yields CDR1 SGHKS and CDR2 YYEKEE (reference sequence). This CDR3 spans 15 amino acids. With 3 bases removed from V and 4 bases from J, the gap between germline ends came to 16 bases. The CDR3 DNA reads as TGTGCCAGCAGCTCCGGGTCCTCCCTGACCACTGAAGCTTTCTTT. It yields the protein CASSSGSSLTTEAFF. The complete variable domain, with remaining parts taken from reference TRBV5-5 and TRBJ1-1, reads DAGVTQSPTHLIKTRGQQVTLRCSPISGHKSVSWYQQVLGQGPQFIFQYYEKEERGRGNFPDRFSARQFPNYSSELNVNALLLGDSALYLCASSSGSSLTTEAFFGQGTRLTVV.

The rearrangement joins TRBV2 to TRBJ1-3, with 10 positions matching TRBD1. The J segment lost 2 bases and the V segment lost 6 bases, leaving 4 bases of the junction unmatched. The length of the CDR3 is 15 residues. The germline CDR1 and CDR2 sequences are SNHLY and FYNNEI. This chain's CDR3 is CASRRDRGAGNTIYF. The CDR3 bases are TGTGCCAGCAGAAGGGACAGGGGCGCTGGAAACACCATATATTTT.

This rearrangement joins TRBV2 to TRBJ2-7; 7 bases match TRBD1. The CDR3 length is 14 residues. V was pared by 6 bases and J by 3 bases, with 8 bases of the junction left unmatched. Germline V lookup: CDR1 SNHLY, CDR2 FYNNEI. The CDR3 region is CASRETGKGYEQYF. CDR3 in DNA: TGTGCCAGCAGAGAGACAGGGAAGGGCTACGAGCAGTACTTC.